The rows below give T cell receptor beta chains drawn from one sample of a study of T cells in Graves' hyperthyroidism and ophthalmopathy. MiXCR, run by TCRdb on the multiplex PCR reads, gives a single entry per CDR3 protein. The sample includes hundreds of thousands of distinct CDR3 sequences, about a sixth of them seen just once. Sequenced input: blood. Source of these receptors: a woman between 18 and 30 years old with Graves' hyperthyroidism. Each CDR3 is given with its conserved first and last residue. The D gene is left open where the match is weak. Not all rows give a size; the values are once, few, many and, for expanded clones, a class.

j_gene,d_gene,abundance,v_gene,CDR3aa,CDR3nt
TRBJ2-3,-,-,TRBV25-1,CASSEKGRPGTDTQYF,TGTGCCAGCAGTGAAAAGGGAAGACCTGGCACAGATACGCAGTATTTT
TRBJ1-5,TRBD1,many,TRBV30,CAWSSGQAGQPQHF,TGTGCCTGGAGTTCGGGACAGGCGGGTCAGCCCCAGCATTTT
TRBJ1-6,-,few,TRBV4-3,CASSLGRPASWNSPLHF,TGCGCCAGCAGCCTCGGAAGACCAGCCTCGTGGAATTCACCCCTCCACTTT
TRBJ2-1,TRBD1,-,TRBV3-1,CASSQGIRDRGLNEQFF,TGTGCCAGCAGCCAAGGAATCCGGGACAGGGGGCTCAATGAGCAGTTCTTC
TRBJ2-1,-,few,TRBV14,CASSQDLARDEQFF,TGTGCCAGCAGCCAAGATCTAGCGAGGGATGAGCAGTTCTTC
TRBJ2-1,-,few,TRBV7-9,CASSRSSGLFNEQFF,TGTGCCAGCAGCCGGTCGAGCGGGCTCTTCAATGAGCAGTTCTTC
TRBJ2-3,TRBD2,many,TRBV29-1,CSVEGLAGGFGGTDTQYF,TGCAGCGTTGAAGGACTAGCGGGAGGATTTGGTGGCACAGATACGCAGTATTTT
TRBJ1-1,TRBD1,many,TRBV19,CASSILDRDGTEAFF,TGTGCCAGTAGTATTCTGGACAGGGACGGCACTGAAGCTTTCTTT
TRBJ2-1,-,many,TRBV6-1,CASSESGGSYNEQFF,TGTGCCAGCAGCGAATCCGGGGGCTCCTACAATGAGCAGTTCTTC
TRBJ1-2,-,few,TRBV20-1,CSAMYYGYTF,TGCAGTGCTATGTACTATGGCTACACCTTC
TRBJ2-5,TRBD1,-,TRBV12-3/TRBV12-4,CASSLASDRGGETQYF,TGTGCCAGCAGTTTAGCCTCGGACAGGGGTGGGGAGACCCAGTACTTC
TRBJ2-3,-,-,TRBV6-2/TRBV6-3,CASSAGLSRDTQYF,TGTGCCAGCAGTGCGGGACTCAGCAGGGATACGCAGTATTTT
TRBJ2-5,-,-,TRBV6-2/TRBV6-3,CASSDRDPETQYF,TGTGCCAGCAGTGACCGGGACCCAGAGACCCAGTACTTC
TRBJ2-3,TRBD2,many,TRBV7-8,CASSFSGADTQYF,TGTGCCAGCAGCTTCAGCGGGGCAGATACGCAGTATTTT
TRBJ2-7,-,many,TRBV6-1,CASTPRAAHEQYF,TGTGCCAGCACTCCCCGGGCTGCCCACGAGCAGTACTTC
TRBJ2-7,-,many,TRBV7-6,CASGTYEQYF,TGTGCCAGCGGGACCTACGAGCAGTACTTC
TRBJ1-5,-,many,TRBV6-2/TRBV6-3,CASSRQVVRNQPQHF,TGTGCCAGCAGTCGGCAGGTCGTTCGCAATCAGCCCCAGCATTTT
TRBJ2-2,TRBD2,-,TRBV4-3,CASSQDHGSGGTGELFF,TGCGCCAGCAGCCAAGATCATGGTAGCGGGGGTACCGGGGAGCTGTTTTTT
TRBJ1-1,-,many,TRBV6-2/TRBV6-3,CASVYRNTEAFF,TGTGCCAGCGTCTACAGGAACACTGAAGCTTTCTTT
TRBJ2-1,TRBD2,few,TRBV10-1,CASLREAGGDEQFF,TGCGCCAGCCTGCGGGAGGCCGGGGGTGATGAGCAGTTCTTC